This T cell receptor (beta chain) was identified in a study of beta chain features in type 1 diabetes (dated by TCRdb to about 2018). Regarding the study in general: Mean age, gender distribution, total cell number and subset yield did not differ between patients and healthy donors. Regulatory and stem cell-like memory subsets were isolated from only 8 patients and 8 healthy donors, whereas naive and central memory subsets came from all 28 donors. In the study, TCRB repertoires of sorted circulating CD4+ T cell subsets from recently diagnosed type 1 diabetes patients were compared with those of matched healthy donors. A total of 90 million to 140 million sorted cells were examined across all samples, and RNA yield correlated strongly with the number of cells per subset.

The entire amount of isolated RNA was reverse transcribed using the High Capacity cDNA Reverse Transcription Kit, so the sequenced TCRB transcripts were expressed ones. Deep immunoSEQ sequencing was performed on naive, central memory and regulatory T cell samples, with an average of roughly 4 million total reads per sample. Sorted cells were lysed in RLT buffer, and RNA was extracted using DNase-treated RNeasy Micro or Mini kits according to cell number. To prevent cross-contamination, every cell subset was processed on its own, while patient and healthy donor samples were processed together. Using the immunoSEQ multiplex PCR, TCRB sequences were amplified from cDNA into 87-bp fragments spanning the CDR3 region. Sequencing of the amplicons was performed on the Illumina HiSeq platform. Per the original workflow: PCR bias was computationally corrected using synthetic template baselines, reads within Hamming distance 2 were collapsed, and singletons that could not be merged were discarded. Reads were aligned to IMGT to assign V, D and J genes, CDR3 length, and insertions or deletions at six rearrangement sites. Within each subset, clonotype counts were normalized to sorted cell number, after which true diversity and Gini coefficients were computed with the tcR R package. The overlap coefficient, calculated on TCRB nucleotide sequences, was used to quantify repertoire sharing. As a proxy for the pre-selection repertoire, out-of-frame TCRB sequences from naive cells were analyzed. TCRdb holds this immuneACCESS table with in-frame rearrangements only. Some clones are missing; in checked studies, unresolved V genes explain under half, and the rest has no known cause. D and trimming were read from the DNA, whereas the V and J calls and clone size are those reported in that table. The sample contains 900,000 or so clones, roughly 16% of them found a single time. The ten largest clones capture roughly 0.025% of the sample.

Each donor gave one peripheral blood draw, averaging approximately 0.11 L, which was collected into heparinised tubes. A BD FACSAria II and a panel including CD45RO, CCR7, CD25, CD127, CD95 and CD27 were used to sort naive, central memory, regulatory and stem cell-like memory CD4+ T cells. All sorted populations exceeded 98% purity. PBMCs were isolated immediately by Lymphoprep density gradient centrifugation and stained directly without culture. So that batch effects would be minimized, each experiment stained and sorted samples in pairs, pairing one healthy donor with one patient. A note on this clone: Which antigen it targets is not known. It has no much larger one-base neighbor in the sample; base qualities were not kept.

Results the study describes overall, beyond this receptor: Naive, central memory and regulatory TCRB repertoires appeared more similar among patients than among healthy donors. Because small numbers of individuals were included in the HLA sub-analyses, any influence of HLA type on TCRB rearrangement was left unresolved. Because cDNA rather than genomic DNA was sequenced, highly expressing activated cells could have been over-represented, although no difference in activation and CD3 levels was found between groups. Type 1 diabetes patients showed a moderate but significant shortening of TCRB CDR3 length in all four CD4+ subsets. Shorter templates might be favored by PCR, yet because patient and control samples were amplified and corrected together, any such skew would affect both groups equally. At VDJ recombination sites, patients with type 1 diabetes made fewer insertions and deleted more nucleotides, a pattern implying thymic rearrangement abnormalities.

A distance of 7 bases separates the germline ends of V and J, which lose 4 bases and 1 base respectively. Counted from cysteine to phenylalanine, this CDR3 has 13 amino acids. Only CDR3 DNA remains: 39 bases, in frame from the first base. For CDR1 and CDR2, the germline V gene lists LGHNA and YNFKEQ. The sample taken for sequencing was naive CD4+ T cells from blood. The sample's cell subset or site, from its label and the paper: true naive CD4+ T cells. In this chain, TRBV4-2 is recombined with TRBJ1-2, with the D gene call left open. The TCR sequence derives from a woman in her late teens or twenties in good health. The CDR3 region has the sequence CASSLHINYGYTF. The DNA is TGTGCCAGCAGCCTACACATTAACTATGGCTACACCTTC.